What follows are 3 T cell receptor beta chains derived from one specimen sequenced in a study of cytomegalovirus exposure and HLA in healthy donors. With 60 Vbeta and 13 Jbeta primers, the PCR was carried out. TCRdb's table, derived via immunoSEQ multiplex PCR, lists solely in-frame clones and lacks some. The table has roughly 250,000 clones, roughly 86% seen once; the top ten hold roughly 2%. The specimen sequenced was PBMCs. The receptor source for this set is a woman aged 40 to 50 in good health and CMV-seropositive.

The chain combines TRBV29-1 with TRBJ1-1; unclear D gene. CDR1 and CDR2 from the germline V gene are SQVTM and ANQGSEA. The CDR3 runs to 11 residues. V was trimmed by 4 bases and J by 8 bases, leaving 11 bases between them. The CDR3 coding sequence is TGCAGCGTTGTGAACCGCCTAGAAGCTTTCTTT. Protein product: CSVVNRLEAFF.

The genes are TRBV29-1 and TRBJ2-1, with D perhaps matching TRBD2 (6 bases). This CDR3 comprises 12 residues. Germline V gives CDR1 SQVTM, CDR2 ANQGSEA. V was cut by 4 bases and J by 6 bases, with 10 bases left in between. CDR3 sequence reads: CSVGEEVNEQFF. For the CDR3, the DNA is TGCAGCGTTGGGGAGGAAGTCAATGAGCAGTTCTTC.

This clone was found a few times. The junction differs from germline at one of its ends, possibly a read error. The CDR3 DNA sequence: TGTGCCAGCAGATACAGAGCGGGACAGGGTCGGGCGTTGCATTTT. This gives the protein CASRYRAGQGRALHF. This rearrangement joins TRBV11-2 to TRBJ1-3, with 9 bases that match TRBD1. The germline CDR1 and CDR2 sequences are SGHAT and FQNNGV. The CDR3 is made up of 15 amino acids.